The rows below give T cell receptor beta chains drawn from one sample of a study of blood T cell repertoires in COVID-19. The protocol was immunoSEQ multiplex PCR, while the TCRdb copy is restricted to in-frame clones and leaves out a portion. The sample yields over 250,000 clones, roughly 86% seen once. The sequencing input was peripheral blood. These receptors were collected from a woman aged 50 to 65 with acute or convalescent COVID-19. Each CDR3 is given with its conserved first and last residue. Each record gives: D gene, V gene, clone size, J gene, CDR3 protein, CDR3 DNA. A D gene is named only where the DNA matches it firmly. Rows may omit the clone size; those that give it use once, few, many or a size class.

d_gene: TRBD2
v_gene: TRBV7-3
abundance: NA
j_gene: TRBJ2-1
CDR3aa: CASSFAGGGGNEQFF
CDR3nt: TGTGCCAGCAGCTTTGCGGGAGGAGGAGGCAATGAGCAGTTCTTC

d_gene: TRBD1
v_gene: TRBV27
abundance: NA
j_gene: TRBJ2-6
CDR3aa: CASSPEGQGAHSGANVLTF
CDR3nt: TGTGCCAGCAGTCCCGAGGGACAGGGGGCCCACTCTGGGGCCAACGTCCTGACTTTC

d_gene: TRBD1
v_gene: TRBV11-2
abundance: once
j_gene: TRBJ2-7
CDR3aa: CASSWDRGYEQYF
CDR3nt: TGTGCCAGCAGCTGGGACAGAGGTTACGAGCAGTACTTC

d_gene: NA
v_gene: TRBV6-6
abundance: NA
j_gene: TRBJ1-5
CDR3aa: CASSLIGAGNQPQHF
CDR3nt: TGTGCCAGCAGTTTAATAGGGGCCGGCAATCAGCCCCAGCATTTT

d_gene: TRBD1
v_gene: TRBV4-2
abundance: NA
j_gene: TRBJ1-6
CDR3aa: CASSDGSQGVLSPLHF
CDR3nt: TGTGCCAGCAGCGACGGTTCACAGGGGGTGCTCTCCCCCCTCCACTTT

d_gene: TRBD1
v_gene: TRBV20-1
abundance: once
j_gene: TRBJ1-2
CDR3aa: CSASADRGYSYGYTF
CDR3nt: TGCAGTGCTAGTGCGGACAGGGGCTACTCCTATGGCTACACCTTC

d_gene: NA
v_gene: TRBV6-5
abundance: once
j_gene: TRBJ1-2
CDR3aa: CASSFTYSYGYTF
CDR3nt: TGTGCCAGCAGCTTCACTTACAGCTATGGCTACACCTTC

d_gene: NA
v_gene: TRBV5-4
abundance: once
j_gene: TRBJ2-2
CDR3aa: CASSLAGQRTGELFF
CDR3nt: TGTGCCAGCAGCTTGGCAGGACAGCGCACCGGGGAGCTGTTTTTT

d_gene: TRBD1
v_gene: TRBV27
abundance: NA
j_gene: TRBJ1-2
CDR3aa: CASSPFGDRDYGYTF
CDR3nt: TGTGCCAGCAGTCCATTCGGGGACAGGGACTATGGCTACACCTTC

d_gene: TRBD2
v_gene: TRBV6-5
abundance: NA
j_gene: TRBJ2-7
CDR3aa: CASSPGGTYEQYF
CDR3nt: TGTGCCAGCAGTCCGGGGGGGACCTACGAGCAGTACTTC

d_gene: NA
v_gene: TRBV6-2/TRBV6-3
abundance: once
j_gene: TRBJ2-7
CDR3aa: CASSYQTTGTLTYEQYF
CDR3nt: TGTGCCAGCAGTTACCAAACGACAGGAACATTAACCTACGAGCAGTACTTC

d_gene: TRBD1
v_gene: TRBV19
abundance: NA
j_gene: TRBJ1-1
CDR3aa: CASSVDRMNTEAFF
CDR3nt: TGTGCCAGTAGTGTGGACAGGATGAACACTGAAGCTTTCTTT

d_gene: TRBD2
v_gene: TRBV10-3
abundance: NA
j_gene: TRBJ2-7
CDR3aa: CAIREGLAIDYEQYF
CDR3nt: TGTGCCATCAGGGAGGGACTAGCGATAGACTACGAGCAGTACTTC

d_gene: TRBD2
v_gene: TRBV4-1
abundance: NA
j_gene: TRBJ2-7
CDR3aa: CASSQVETSGYEQYF
CDR3nt: TGCGCCAGCAGCCAAGTTGAGACTAGCGGCTACGAGCAGTACTTC

d_gene: TRBD1
v_gene: TRBV5-5
abundance: NA
j_gene: TRBJ2-7
CDR3aa: CASSPTGGSYEQYF
CDR3nt: TGTGCCAGCAGCCCGACAGGGGGCTCGTACGAGCAGTACTTC

d_gene: NA
v_gene: TRBV7-9
abundance: NA
j_gene: TRBJ1-4
CDR3aa: CASLTGGSNEKLFF
CDR3nt: TGTGCCAGCCTGACCGGGGGGAGTAATGAAAAACTGTTTTTT

d_gene: TRBD2
v_gene: TRBV6-6
abundance: NA
j_gene: TRBJ2-7
CDR3aa: CASTRLAADSYEQYF
CDR3nt: TGTGCCAGCACCAGACTAGCGGCCGACTCCTACGAGCAGTACTTC

d_gene: TRBD2
v_gene: TRBV28
abundance: NA
j_gene: TRBJ2-1
CDR3aa: CASSLTSGYEQFF
CDR3nt: TGTGCCAGCAGTTTAACTAGCGGGTATGAGCAGTTCTTC

d_gene: NA
v_gene: TRBV9
abundance: NA
j_gene: TRBJ2-1
CDR3aa: CASSKYIANEQFF
CDR3nt: TGTGCCAGCAGCAAATACATCGCTAATGAGCAGTTCTTC

d_gene: NA
v_gene: TRBV28
abundance: NA
j_gene: TRBJ1-2
CDR3aa: CASSFASGYYGYTF
CDR3nt: TGTGCCAGCAGTTTTGCCTCAGGGTACTATGGCTACACCTTC

d_gene: TRBD1
v_gene: TRBV5-6
abundance: NA
j_gene: TRBJ2-2
CDR3aa: CASSLVDRDHGELFF
CDR3nt: TGTGCCAGCAGCTTGGTGGACAGGGATCACGGGGAGCTGTTTTTT

d_gene: TRBD1
v_gene: TRBV14
abundance: NA
j_gene: TRBJ2-1
CDR3aa: CASSRPGTGYNEQFF
CDR3nt: TGTGCCAGCAGCCGTCCCGGGACAGGTTACAATGAGCAGTTCTTC

d_gene: NA
v_gene: TRBV7-6
abundance: NA
j_gene: TRBJ1-1
CDR3aa: CASSPRPKAGAEAFF
CDR3nt: TGTGCCAGCAGCCCACGACCAAAGGCAGGCGCTGAAGCTTTCTTT

d_gene: TRBD2
v_gene: TRBV28
abundance: NA
j_gene: TRBJ2-3
CDR3aa: CASSFGGRTTDTQYF
CDR3nt: TGTGCCAGCAGTTTCGGCGGGAGGACCACAGATACGCAGTATTTT

d_gene: NA
v_gene: TRBV2
abundance: NA
j_gene: TRBJ2-7
CDR3aa: CASTLMPSYEQYF
CDR3nt: TGTGCCAGCACCTTAATGCCCAGCTACGAGCAGTACTTC

d_gene: NA
v_gene: TRBV28
abundance: once
j_gene: TRBJ2-2
CDR3aa: CASGLNTGELFF
CDR3nt: TGTGCCAGCGGGCTCAACACCGGGGAGCTGTTTTTT

d_gene: TRBD2
v_gene: TRBV5-1
abundance: NA
j_gene: TRBJ2-2
CDR3aa: CASSLGLAGGQSGELFF
CDR3nt: TGCGCCAGCAGCTTAGGACTAGCGGGAGGGCAGTCCGGGGAGCTGTTTTTT

d_gene: TRBD1
v_gene: TRBV28
abundance: NA
j_gene: TRBJ2-5
CDR3aa: CASRPFLGTGGFETQYF
CDR3nt: TGTGCCAGCAGACCTTTTCTCGGGACAGGGGGTTTTGAGACCCAGTACTTC

d_gene: TRBD1
v_gene: TRBV10-3
abundance: NA
j_gene: TRBJ2-7
CDR3aa: CAISDQGQGKDEQYF
CDR3nt: TGTGCCATCAGTGATCAGGGACAGGGGAAGGACGAGCAGTACTTC

d_gene: NA
v_gene: TRBV7-2
abundance: NA
j_gene: TRBJ1-2
CDR3aa: CASSLDRTVGYTF
CDR3nt: TGTGCCAGCAGCTTAGATAGGACAGTGGGCTACACCTTC

d_gene: TRBD2
v_gene: TRBV9
abundance: NA
j_gene: TRBJ2-4
CDR3aa: CASSVGFGGENIQYF
CDR3nt: TGTGCCAGCAGCGTAGGTTTCGGGGGGGAAAACATTCAGTACTTC

d_gene: TRBD2
v_gene: TRBV11-3
abundance: NA
j_gene: TRBJ2-3
CDR3aa: CASSLGLAGTTQYF
CDR3nt: TGTGCCAGCAGCTTAGGCCTAGCGGGGACTACGCAGTATTTT

d_gene: TRBD1
v_gene: TRBV5-1
abundance: NA
j_gene: TRBJ2-2
CDR3aa: CASKQGAMTGELFF
CDR3nt: TGCGCCAGCAAACAGGGGGCAATGACCGGGGAGCTGTTTTTT

d_gene: TRBD2
v_gene: TRBV14
abundance: NA
j_gene: TRBJ2-1
CDR3aa: CASSHIGTSGANEQFF
CDR3nt: TGTGCCAGCAGCCACATCGGGACTAGCGGGGCTAATGAGCAGTTCTTC

d_gene: TRBD2
v_gene: TRBV5-1
abundance: NA
j_gene: TRBJ2-1
CDR3aa: CASSPGTSGYNEQFF
CDR3nt: TGCGCCAGCAGCCCCGGGACTAGCGGCTACAATGAGCAGTTCTTC

d_gene: TRBD2
v_gene: TRBV5-1
abundance: few
j_gene: TRBJ2-1
CDR3aa: CASSPHTSGRANEQFF
CDR3nt: TGCGCCAGCAGCCCACATACTAGCGGGAGGGCGAATGAGCAGTTCTTC

d_gene: NA
v_gene: TRBV15
abundance: NA
j_gene: TRBJ2-1
CDR3aa: CATSRDHRAGTFF
CDR3nt: TGTGCCACCAGCAGAGATCATCGGGCGGGAACGTTCTTC

d_gene: NA
v_gene: TRBV3-1/TRBV3-2
abundance: NA
j_gene: TRBJ2-5
CDR3aa: CASSGILFSGVGQETQYF
CDR3nt: TGTGCCAGCAGCGGAATTTTGTTTTCGGGAGTGGGCCAAGAGACCCAGTACTTC

d_gene: TRBD2
v_gene: TRBV5-4
abundance: NA
j_gene: TRBJ2-1
CDR3aa: CASSPGLADSYNEQFF
CDR3nt: TGTGCCAGCAGCCCGGGACTAGCGGATTCCTACAATGAGCAGTTCTTC

d_gene: NA
v_gene: TRBV28
abundance: NA
j_gene: TRBJ2-1
CDR3aa: CASRPPATGYNEQFF
CDR3nt: TGTGCCAGCAGACCGCCGGCCACAGGGTACAATGAGCAGTTCTTC

d_gene: TRBD1
v_gene: TRBV28
abundance: NA
j_gene: TRBJ1-1
CDR3aa: CASSPWDRGLTEAFF
CDR3nt: TGTGCCAGCAGTCCCTGGGACAGGGGTCTCACTGAAGCTTTCTTT

d_gene: TRBD1
v_gene: TRBV12-3/TRBV12-4
abundance: NA
j_gene: TRBJ1-1
CDR3aa: CASSLRRGREAFF
CDR3nt: TGTGCCAGCAGTTTAAGGAGGGGGCGGGAAGCTTTCTTT

d_gene: TRBD2
v_gene: TRBV27
abundance: NA
j_gene: TRBJ2-5
CDR3aa: CASRNLAGVLKTQYF
CDR3nt: TGTGCCAGCCGCAACCTAGCGGGAGTGCTAAAGACCCAGTACTTC

d_gene: TRBD2
v_gene: TRBV5-1
abundance: NA
j_gene: TRBJ2-7
CDR3aa: CASSPGLAGVPQALEQYF
CDR3nt: TGCGCCAGCAGCCCGGGACTAGCGGGAGTACCCCAGGCGCTCGAGCAGTACTTC

d_gene: NA
v_gene: TRBV9
abundance: NA
j_gene: TRBJ2-1
CDR3aa: CASSPQGYSYNEQFF
CDR3nt: TGTGCCAGCAGCCCGCAGGGATACTCCTACAATGAGCAGTTCTTC

d_gene: TRBD2
v_gene: TRBV7-9
abundance: NA
j_gene: TRBJ2-7
CDR3aa: CASSLPGGRGREQYF
CDR3nt: TGTGCCAGCAGTCTACCAGGCGGGAGGGGTCGCGAGCAGTACTTC

d_gene: NA
v_gene: TRBV18
abundance: NA
j_gene: TRBJ1-5
CDR3aa: CASSPFQGRNSNQPQHF
CDR3nt: TGTGCCAGCTCACCATTCCAGGGGCGAAATAGCAATCAGCCCCAGCATTTT

d_gene: NA
v_gene: TRBV12-3/TRBV12-4
abundance: NA
j_gene: TRBJ1-1
CDR3aa: CATTTGGNTEAFF
CDR3nt: TGTGCCACCACAACCGGAGGGAACACTGAAGCTTTCTTT

d_gene: NA
v_gene: TRBV25-1
abundance: NA
j_gene: TRBJ2-3
CDR3aa: CASSEFAGTSTDTQYF
CDR3nt: TGTGCCAGCAGTGAATTTGCGGGTACTAGCACAGATACGCAGTATTTT

d_gene: TRBD2
v_gene: TRBV6-4
abundance: NA
j_gene: TRBJ2-1
CDR3aa: CASSDTGLAGSMYNEQFF
CDR3nt: TGTGCCAGCAGTGACACGGGACTAGCGGGGTCTATGTACAATGAGCAGTTCTTC

d_gene: TRBD1
v_gene: TRBV9
abundance: NA
j_gene: TRBJ1-4
CDR3aa: CASSMGQGRGEKLFF
CDR3nt: TGTGCCAGCAGCATGGGACAGGGGCGAGGGGAAAAACTGTTTTTT

d_gene: NA
v_gene: TRBV11-1
abundance: NA
j_gene: TRBJ2-1
CDR3aa: CASSRGLAENEQFF
CDR3nt: TGTGCCAGCAGCCGGGGACTGGCTGAGAATGAGCAGTTCTTC

d_gene: NA
v_gene: TRBV6-5
abundance: NA
j_gene: TRBJ1-4
CDR3aa: CASSYSGETNEKLFF
CDR3nt: TGTGCCAGCAGTTACTCGGGAGAAACTAATGAAAAACTGTTTTTT